These 18 T cell receptor beta chains were sequenced from one sample in a study of cytomegalovirus exposure and HLA in healthy donors. Primers: 60 Vbeta forward and 13 Jbeta reverse. Assay used: immunoSEQ multiplex PCR; TCRdb lists only in-frame clones, some missing. The sample has about 190,000 clones; about 90% are singletons. The sequencing sample was made of PBMCs. The receptors were sampled from a man under 40 in good health and CMV-seronegative.

This chain connects TRBV19 to TRBJ2-1; no clear D. The V gene's germline CDR1 is LNHDA and CDR2 SQIVND (reference sequence). The CDR3 consists of 14 residues. Between the trimmed V and J ends, which lost 2 bases and 9 bases, there was a span of 14 bases. The CDR3 sequence is CASSIRSVSGEQFF. For the CDR3, the DNA is TGTGCCAGTAGTATACGGAGCGTCTCGGGTGAGCAGTTCTTC.

The chain recombines TRBV5-4 with TRBJ2-5, with 7 bases fitting TRBD1. From germline, CDR1 is SGHNT and CDR2 YYREEE (reference sequence). There are 16 residues in the CDR3. V shed 4 bases and J 4 bases; nucleotides not matched to a gene: 13. The CDR3 DNA is TGTGCCAGCAGCGCTCGGACAGGTGCCGGGCCAGAGACCCAGTACTTC. This sequence encodes CASSARTGAGPETQYF. The variable domain in full, completed from reference TRBV5-4 and TRBJ2-5, reads ETGVTQSPTHLIKTRGQQVTLRCSSQSGHNTVSWYQQALGQGPQFIFQYYREEENGRGNFPPRFSGLQFPNYSSELNVNALELDDSALYLCASSARTGAGPETQYFGPGTRLLVL.

This sequence joins TRBV13 and TRBJ2-7, with 14 bases fitting TRBD2. Trimming cost V 5 bases and J 7 bases; bases outside gene matches: 4. CDR3 length: 14 residues. The germline V gene has CDR1 PRHDT and CDR2 FYEKMQ (reference sequence). DNA for the CDR3: TGTGCCAGCAGCCTGGGACTAGCGGGAGAAGAGCAGTACTTC. Protein product: CASSLGLAGEEQYF.

The chain joins TRBV23-1 to TRBJ2-7; D uncertain. TRBV23-1 is identified as an open reading frame with a role that is uncertain. V dropped 6 bases and J dropped 0 bases, with 3 bases sitting between them. This CDR3 has 11 residues. The CDR3, as DNA: TGCGCCAGCAGCAACTCCTACGAGCAGTACTTC. Translated: CASSNSYEQYF.

The V gene is TRBV7-9, the J gene TRBJ2-7, with a possible D match to TRBD2 (6 bases). CDR3 size: 16 residues. Germline CDR1 and CDR2: SEHNR and FQNEAQ (reference sequence). V was pared by 3 bases and J by 7 bases, with 22 bases between. CDR3 sequence reads: CASSLGPGLIVEEQYF. The CDR3 nucleotides are TGTGCCAGCAGCTTGGGACCGGGACTCATTGTTGAAGAGCAGTACTTC.

The gene calls are TRBV19 and TRBJ1-1, with TRBD1 matching 7 bases. This CDR3 is 16 amino acids long. V shed 2 bases, J shed 1 base, and the junction held 7 bases outside the gene matches. From germline, CDR1 is LNHDA and CDR2 SQIVND (reference sequence). The CDR3 region has the DNA TGTGCCAGTAGTATACAGACAGGGTCCCCGAACACTGAAGCTTTCTTT. Encoded protein: CASSIQTGSPNTEAFF.

The V and J genes are TRBV2 and TRBJ2-5, with 10 bases aligning to TRBD2. The CDR3 totals 17 residues. With V trimmed by 3 bases and J by 5 bases, 12 bases remained unmatched. Germline CDR1 and CDR2: SNHLY and FYNNEI. The DNA for the CDR3 is TGTGCCAGCAGTGATGTAACTAGCGGGATAGATGGGGAGACCCAGTACTTC. Amino acid sequence: CASSDVTSGIDGETQYF.

The rearrangement joins TRBV4-1 to TRBJ2-7; possibly TRBD2 for D (5 bases). The ends were cut back, 0 bases at V and 4 bases at J, with 7 bases in the middle. The germline V gene encodes CDR1 MGHRA and CDR2 YSYEKL. The CDR3 sequence is 13 residues long. In DNA, the CDR3 is TGCGCCAGCAGCCAAGATTCGGGATACGAGCAGTACTTC. Encoded protein: CASSQDSGYEQYF.

This chain uses TRBV2 with TRBJ1-1, with a weak D call TRBD1 (6 bases). This CDR3 is 12 amino acids long. From germline, CDR1 is SNHLY and CDR2 FYNNEI. V gave up 5 bases and J gave up 8 bases, with 12 bases separating them. In nucleotides, the CDR3 is TGTGCCAGCAGTTCAGGGGCCCCCGAAGCTTTCTTT. This encodes CASSSGAPEAFF.

This rearrangement joins TRBV7-6 to TRBJ1-2; a possible D gene is TRBD1 (5 bases). The CDR3 runs 17 residues. From germline, CDR1 is SGHVS and CDR2 FNYEAQ. V lost 5 bases, J lost 7 bases, and 26 bases lay in between. Here the CDR3 reads CASSDLGEGRTLSGYTF. CDR3 sequence (DNA): TGTGCCAGCAGCGACCTGGGGGAGGGGAGGACTTTAAGTGGCTACACCTTC.

This clone was recorded only once. The V call is TRBV18, the J call TRBJ1-6; 7 bases line up with TRBD1. The CDR3 totals 14 residues. The germline CDR1 and CDR2 sequences are KGHSH and LQKENI. Germline trimming cut 2 bases from V and 7 bases from J; bases unmatched to any gene: 2. The CDR3 DNA follows: TGTGCCAGCTCACCAAGGGACAGCAATTCACCCCTCCACTTT. Its translation is CASSPRDSNSPLHF.

This clone was seen more than once but under ten times. The rearrangement uses TRBV5-4 and TRBJ1-1; no definite D call. The V end lost 1 base, the J end lost 0 bases, and 7 bases lay between the germline ends. CDR3 length equals 14 residues. The germline V gene encodes CDR1 SGHNT and CDR2 YYREEE (reference sequence). The CDR3 DNA sequence: TGTGCCAGCAGCTTGACAGAAATGAACACTGAAGCTTTCTTT. This sequence encodes CASSLTEMNTEAFF.

The V call is TRBV20-1, the J call TRBJ1-2, with unresolved D. With 6 bases removed from V and 8 bases from J, the gap between germline ends came to 13 bases. The CDR3 length is 11 residues. Germline V gene data show CDR1 as DFQATT and CDR2 as SNEGSKA (reference sequence). The CDR3 DNA is TGCAGTGCCCCGGGAGGGTTGGGCTACACCTTC. It translates to CSAPGGLGYTF.

The CDR3 sequence: CASSLAPVYSEKLFF. The CDR3 coding sequence is TGTGCCAGCAGCTTAGCGCCGGTTTATTCTGAAAAACTGTTTTTT. This rearrangement joins TRBV11-2 to TRBJ1-4; D remains unclear. The V and J ends lost 1 base and 7 bases respectively, with 13 bases between them. The CDR3 covers 15 residues. Germline V gene lookup returns CDR1 SGHAT and CDR2 FQNNGV.

This chain links TRBV25-1 with TRBJ1-2; D remains unclear. The length of the CDR3 is 15 residues. Trimming stripped 1 base from V and 7 bases from J, with 16 bases between. Germline CDR1 reads MGHDK; CDR2 reads SYGVNS. This chain's CDR3 is CASSELGGSRGGYTF. CDR3 in DNA: TGTGCCAGCAGTGAATTAGGCGGTAGTAGAGGTGGCTACACCTTC.

The rearrangement links TRBV4-1 to TRBJ2-1; D uncertain. The CDR3 has 12 amino acids. Germline loops: CDR1 MGHRA, CDR2 YSYEKL. The V end lost 3 bases, the J end lost 8 bases, and 8 bases lay between the germline ends. CDR3 amino acids: CASSQPTDEQFF. DNA of the CDR3: TGCGCCAGCAGCCAGCCCACGGATGAGCAGTTCTTC.

The gene calls are TRBV2 and TRBJ2-1, with 9 bases fitting TRBD2. Germline trimming cut 3 bases from V and 9 bases from J; bases unmatched to any gene: 6. The CDR3 totals 14 residues. Germline assignment: CDR1 SNHLY and CDR2 FYNNEI. The CDR3 spells CASSESRLAVEQFF. In nucleotides, the CDR3 is TGTGCCAGCAGTGAGTCACGACTAGCGGTTGAGCAGTTCTTC.

The rearrangement joins TRBV7-2 to TRBJ2-5, with 10 bases matching TRBD2. The CDR3 spans 17 residues. CDR1 is SGHTA, CDR2 FQGNSA, per germline. Germline trimming cut 4 bases from V and 4 bases from J; bases unmatched to any gene: 12. The CDR3 here is CASSSGTSAGYGETQYF. CDR3 DNA: TGTGCCAGCAGCTCCGGGACTAGCGCGGGGTATGGAGAGACCCAGTACTTC.